This section outlines one T cell receptor (beta chain) sequence together with its context. Its matching antigen is unknown. The entry originates in a study of radiotherapy plus CTLA-4 blockade in lung cancer. Background on the study: Objective response rate was 18%; disease control rate, approximately 33%. General study points: Expansion in blood of tumor-derived TCR clones was seen after radiotherapy plus ipilimumab. The authors reported that early blood T cell clone dynamics, with interferon-beta, best predicted response.

Sequencing was performed with immunoSEQ multiplex PCR; in TCRdb, only in-frame clones are kept and a portion is missing. Among roughly 120,000 clones listed, roughly four fifths were seen once. Sequencing used peripheral blood, obtained from a patient treated with radiotherapy plus ipilimumab. The clonotype originates from a human donor with non-small cell lung cancer that progressed on radiotherapy plus ipilimumab. Some clones in this sample may be carry-over from other donors' samples.

This CDR3 is CASSPPGQGAYEQYF. The CDR3 DNA is TGTGCCAGCTCACCACCGGGACAGGGCGCTTACGAGCAGTACTTC. The chain couples TRBV18 to TRBJ2-5; TRBD1 matches 9 bases. The DNA end lines up better with TRBJ2-7; the J call may be wrong. The length of the CDR3 is 15 residues. Germline V CDR1 and CDR2: KGHSH, LQKENI.